This T cell receptor beta chain was obtained from a study of post-analysis software for immune sequencing data. Across the study: Included courses were relapsing-remitting and secondary progressive multiple sclerosis; progressive-relapsing multiple sclerosis was also included. General study results and limits: Controls had significantly higher normalized Chao1 diversity than multiple sclerosis patients. Elevated frequency relative to controls characterized about 5 TRBV segments in patients, TRBV5-6, TRBV5-1 and TRBV20-1 among them. Strong co-clustering by F measure linked samples that shared a preparation batch.

The CDR3 loop spans 16 amino acids. Trimming took off 1 base at V and 2 bases at J, with 14 bases between the two ends. Germline V gene lookup returns CDR1 SGHNT and CDR2 YYREEE (reference sequence). A word on this clonotype: The antigen remains undetermined.

The library was made from cDNA and included unique molecular identifiers. MiXCR was run by TCRdb on the PCR reads, yielding one entry per CDR3 protein. The repertoire has 750,000 to 900,000 distinct CDR3 sequences, approximately 44% of them found once; the top ten carry just under 5%. The chain has TRBV5-4 and TRBJ2-3; the D gene is possibly TRBD2 (7 bases). Material for sequencing was blood. This TCR derives from a girl between 10 and 17 years old with multiple sclerosis. The CDR3 sequence is CASSLSGGSDTDTQYF. CDR3 in DNA: TGTGCCAGCAGCTTGTCGGGGGGCTCAGACACAGATACGCAGTATTTT.